The entry that follows covers one T cell receptor (beta chain) sequence. This sample was included in a study of blood T cell repertoires in COVID-19. The CDR3 sequence is 13 residues long. With 0 bases removed from V and 8 bases from J, the gap between germline ends came to 5 bases. Germline CDR1 and CDR2: SGHAT and FQNNGV. Some clones are missing from TCRdb's copy, which holds only in-frame ones; the method was immunoSEQ multiplex PCR. In the table there are around 400,000 clones, around nine tenths of which are singletons. The clonotype comes from a woman in her twenties or thirties who had recovered from COVID-19. J is TRBJ1-6 and V is TRBV11-2; no clear D gene. Sequenced: PBMCs or T cells enriched from blood (not recorded which). CDR3 sequence (DNA): TGTGCCAGCAGCTTAGAGAGGGATTCACCCCTCCACTTT. It specifies CASSLERDSPLHF. The entire variable domain, with the rest obtained from reference TRBV11-2 and TRBJ1-6, is as follows: EAGVAQSPRYKIIEKRQSVAFWCNPISGHATLYWYQQILGQGPKLLIQFQNNGVVDDSQLPKDRFSAERLKGVDSTLKIQPAKLEDSAVYLCASSLERDSPLHFGNGTRLTVT.